A single sample is the source of the 10 T cell receptor beta chains below, sequenced in a study of blood T cell repertoires in COVID-19. Sequenced by immunoSEQ multiplex PCR; TCRdb stores in-frame clones only, minus some. Of some 390,000 clones in the sample, 70% to 90% were seen once. Sequencing input: peripheral blood. The receptor source for this set is a woman aged 40 to 50 with COVID-19, enrolled during active disease.

The DNA for the CDR3 is TGTGCCAGCAGTGAAGCGCCGGGGAAACAAAATTCACCCCTCCACTTT. The encoded protein is CASSEAPGKQNSPLHF. V is TRBV6-1 and J is TRBJ1-6; no reliable D call. CDR1 and CDR2 from the germline V gene are MNHNS and SASEGT. With 0 bases removed from V and 7 bases from J, the gap between germline ends came to 13 bases. The CDR3 is made up of 16 amino acids.

V is TRBV27 and J is TRBJ1-1; weak D call: TRBD1 (6 bases). Trimming shortened V by 5 bases and J by 5 bases, and 12 bases separated the two germline ends. Germline V gives CDR1 MNHEY, CDR2 SMNVEV (reference sequence). This CDR3 region has 13 residues. The CDR3 sequence is CASSINRETEAFF. DNA for the CDR3: TGTGCCAGCAGTATAAACAGGGAAACTGAAGCTTTCTTT.

The chain uses TRBV6-5 and TRBJ1-2; TRBD1 matches 9 bases. CDR1 MNHEY and CDR2 SVGAGI come from the germline V gene. V shed 6 bases and J 6 bases; nucleotides not matched to a gene: 5. The CDR3 is 13 residues long. Written as DNA, the CDR3 is TGTGCCAGCAGACCAACAGGGGGCGATGGCTACACCTTC. This codes for CASRPTGGDGYTF.

The chain recombines TRBV28 with TRBJ1-5; a weak D match, TRBD1 (5 bases). Germline V gene sequence: CDR1 MDHEN, CDR2 SYDVKM. Trimming cost V 8 bases and J 4 bases, with 18 bases left between them. CDR3 length: 15 residues. The CDR3, as DNA: TGTGCCAGCGCCCCAGGAACCCGGACAAATCAGCCCCAGCATTTT. Translating gives CASAPGTRTNQPQHF.

This sequence joins TRBV28 and TRBJ1-1; 8 bases are shared with TRBD1. The junction had 9 bases not matched to a gene; V was cut back by 7 bases and J by 5 bases. The CDR3 length is 14 residues. CDR1 MDHEN and CDR2 SYDVKM come from the germline V gene. DNA of the CDR3: TGTGCCAGCACCTACCGACAGGGGAGTACTGAAGCTTTCTTT. Amino acid sequence: CASTYRQGSTEAFF.

The gene calls are TRBV3-1 (or the pseudogene TRBV3-2) and TRBJ1-3; 8 bases map to TRBD1. The CDR3 covers 17 residues. Germline V gene sequence: CDR1 LGHDT, CDR2 YNNKEL (reference sequence). V was pared by 0 bases and J by 4 bases, with 8 bases of the junction left unmatched. CDR3 sequence reads: CASSQERGTGRGNTIYF. CDR3 DNA sequence: TGTGCCAGCAGCCAAGAAAGGGGGACAGGACGAGGAAACACCATATATTTT.

The J gene is TRBJ2-1, the V gene TRBV7-8, with 10 bases matching TRBD2. The CDR3 loop spans 15 amino acids. CDR1 and CDR2 from the germline V gene are SGHVS and FQNEAQ. J was trimmed by 4 bases and V by 4 bases; bases with no gene match: 4. For the CDR3, the DNA is TGTGCCAGCAGCTCAATAGCGGGGGGATACAATGAGCAGTTCTTC. Protein sequence: CASSSIAGGYNEQFF. Complete variable domain (other parts from reference TRBV7-8 and TRBJ2-1): GAGVSQSPRYKVAKRGQDVALRCDPISGHVSLFWYQQALGQGPEFLTYFQNEAQLDKSGLPSDRFFAERPEGSVSTLKIQRTQQEDSAVYLCASSSIAGGYNEQFFGPGTRLTVL.

V and J are TRBV7-9 and TRBJ2-3; TRBD2 matches at 8 bases. The CDR3 sequence is 15 residues long. V lost 3 bases, J lost 5 bases, and 7 bases stayed unmatched. Germline V gives CDR1 SEHNR, CDR2 FQNEAQ (reference sequence). The CDR3 loop is CASSFPAGVRDTQYF. DNA of the CDR3: TGTGCCAGCAGCTTTCCAGCGGGAGTAAGAGATACGCAGTATTTT.

This chain joins TRBV7-3 and TRBJ2-7; 13 nucleotides line up with TRBD2. The junction had 6 bases not matched to a gene; V was cut back by 5 bases and J by 5 bases. The CDR3 length is 15 residues. CDR1 and CDR2 (germline): SGHTA, FQGTGA. The CDR3 nucleotides are TGTGCCAGCAGCGCCACTAGCGGGGGGGCGGACGAGCAGTACTTC. It encodes CASSATSGGADEQYF.

The chain uses TRBV7-9 and TRBJ1-2; D not resolved. CDR3 length: 13 residues. In germline, CDR1 is SEHNR, CDR2 FQNEAQ (reference sequence). The V and J ends lost 3 bases and 4 bases respectively, with 9 bases between them. The CDR3 is CASSLGGPYGYTF. The CDR3 DNA reads TGTGCCAGCAGCTTGGGCGGGCCCTATGGCTACACCTTC.